Listed below are T cell receptor beta chains from one sample, sequenced in a study of blood T cells in healthy people across ages. TCRdb analysed the 5' RACE reads with MiXCR anew, one entry per CDR3 protein. Seen here are over a million distinct CDR3 sequences, about 25% observed once, and the top ten hold approximately 0.71%. The sample also formed part of further work on T cells of mothers and their children.

What was sequenced was blood. These receptors originate from a girl aged 2 to 9 in good health. CDR3s include the opening cysteine and the closing phenylalanine or tryptophan. Fields, in order: D gene, clone size, J gene, V gene, CDR3 DNA, CDR3 protein. A D gene is named only where the DNA matches it firmly. Some rows mark clone size as missing; the rest say once, few, many or name a class of expanded clone.

NA many TRBJ2-1 TRBV2 TGTGCCAGCGGGGTTAGCTCCTACAATGAGCAGTTCTTC CASGVSSYNEQFF
NA NA TRBJ1-1 TRBV6-5 TGTGCCAGCAGTTACGACCTAGGCACTGAAGCTTTCTTT CASSYDLGTEAFF
TRBD1 NA TRBJ1-3 TRBV20-1 TGCAGTGCTAGAGACCGGGACAGACGGGAGTTAACACCTGGAAACACCATATATTTT CSARDRDRRELTPGNTIYF
TRBD2 few TRBJ2-2 TRBV9 TGTGCCAGCAGCCCCCTCGGGACTAGCGATCCCGGGGAGCTGTTTTTT CASSPLGTSDPGELFF
TRBD1 few TRBJ2-5 TRBV13 TGTGCCAGCAGCACTTCGCCGGGACAGGGGGAAGAGACCCAGTACTTC CASSTSPGQGEETQYF
TRBD2 NA TRBJ2-5 TRBV20-1 TGCAGTGCTTCCGGGACTAGCGGGAGAGGCCAAGAGACCCAGTACTTC CSASGTSGRGQETQYF
NA few TRBJ2-7 TRBV29-1 TGCAGCGGGCTCCAGGGGGGAACCTACGAGCAGTACTTC CSGLQGGTYEQYF
NA few TRBJ2-7 TRBV15 TGTGCCACCACGCGGGACGGGGGCCCTTACGAGCAGTACTTC CATTRDGGPYEQYF
NA NA TRBJ2-7 TRBV20-1 TGCAGTGCTAGGCGGGACCACTCCTACGAGCAGTACTTC CSARRDHSYEQYF
NA NA TRBJ2-5 TRBV5-1 TGCGCCAGCAACCCGAGGCTAGTAGGAGAGACCCAGTACTTC CASNPRLVGETQYF